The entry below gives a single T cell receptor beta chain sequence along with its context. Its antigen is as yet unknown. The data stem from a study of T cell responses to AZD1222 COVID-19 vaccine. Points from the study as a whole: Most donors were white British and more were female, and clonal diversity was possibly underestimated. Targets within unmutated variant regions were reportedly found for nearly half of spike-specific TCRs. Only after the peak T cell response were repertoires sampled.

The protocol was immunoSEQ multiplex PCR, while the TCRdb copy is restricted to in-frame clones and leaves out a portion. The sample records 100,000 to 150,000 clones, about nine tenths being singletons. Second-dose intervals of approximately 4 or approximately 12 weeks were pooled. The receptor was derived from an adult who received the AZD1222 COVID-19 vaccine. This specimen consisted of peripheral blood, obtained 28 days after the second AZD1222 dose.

CDR3 residues: CASSVAGGRGAEQYF. CDR3 nucleotide sequence: TGTGCCAGCAGCGTAGCTGGCGGGAGGGGTGCCGAGCAGTACTTC. This chain joins TRBV9 and TRBJ2-7; 9 nucleotides match TRBD2. Germline V gene sequence: CDR1 SGDLS, CDR2 YYNGEE. J gave up 6 bases and V 0 bases, and 7 bases lay outside the gene matches. CDR3 size: 15 residues.